The source of this T cell receptor beta chain is a study of cytomegalovirus exposure and HLA in healthy donors. The CDR3 totals 16 residues. Trimming removed 1 base from V and 5 bases from J, with 14 bases in between. Germline lookup yields CDR1 MGHDK and CDR2 SYGVNS. A remark on this clone: Its antigen is unidentified.

Study-wide points: Serostatus for CMV was the only available immune exposure information.

This PCR relied on a set of 60 Vbeta primers and 13 Jbeta primers. Sequencing used immunoSEQ multiplex PCR; TCRdb keeps in-frame clones, though not all of them. The sample holds over 85,000 clones, over 75% seen once. Material for sequencing was PBMCs. V gene TRBV25-1 combines with J gene TRBJ2-2; D perhaps matches TRBD1 (6 bases). The source is a man aged 35 to 55 in good health and CMV-seronegative. This CDR3 reads CASSELAGATTGELFF. CDR3 sequence (DNA): TGTGCCAGCAGTGAATTGGCAGGGGCTACTACCGGGGAGCTGTTTTTT.